Sequencing of this TCR beta chain was carried out in a study of blood T cell repertoires in COVID-19. Background on the study: PBMCs, B-cell-depleted T cells, or T cells were the source of the cDNA or gDNA that made up the material.

Trimming removed 6 bases from V and 0 bases from J; junction bases left unmatched: 8. Germline V CDR1 and CDR2: GTSNPN, SVGIG (reference sequence). The CDR3 length is 15 residues. Using immunoSEQ multiplex PCR, the repertoire was profiled, and TCRdb retains in-frame clones only, with some absent. The table records under 100,000 clones, more than 80% of them present only once. The chain uses TRBV30 and TRBJ1-5; TRBD1 matches at 7 bases. The sequenced sample was peripheral blood. This receptor was taken from a human donor in a cohort sampled during active COVID-19. DNA of the CDR3: TGTGCCTGCAACAGGGGTGGAAATAGCAATCAGCCCCAGCATTTT. Residues: CACNRGGNSNQPQHF.